The rows below give T cell receptor beta chains drawn from one sample of a study of blood T cell repertoires in COVID-19. Profiled with immunoSEQ multiplex PCR; TCRdb holds only in-frame clones, not every one. The table has approximately 110,000 clones, more than 70% seen once. The sequenced sample consisted of peripheral blood. These receptors came from a woman in her fifties or sixties with COVID-19, enrolled during active disease. Both conserved end residues are part of each CDR3. A D gene is named only where the DNA matches it firmly. Clone size is stated in some rows and not others, as once, few, many or a class when expanded.

TRBJ1-4	-	TRBV3-1/TRBV3-2	-	CASSQGGDLGKLFF	TGTGCCAGCAGCCAGGGGGGGGACCTTGGAAAACTGTTTTTT
TRBJ2-6	-	TRBV27	-	CASSWWGSSGANVLTF	TGTGCCAGCAGCTGGTGGGGCTCGTCTGGGGCCAACGTCCTGACTTTC
TRBJ1-4	once	TRBV10-2	-	CASSEQGGGKLFF	TGCGCCAGCAGTGAGCAGGGAGGTGGAAAACTGTTTTTT
TRBJ1-1	-	TRBV7-2	-	CASSAQGPEAFF	TGTGCCAGCAGCGCACAGGGCCCTGAAGCTTTCTTT
TRBJ1-3	-	TRBV7-9	TRBD1	CASSLGSGGSFGNTIYF	TGTGCCAGCAGCTTGGGATCAGGGGGCTCCTTTGGAAACACCATATATTTT
TRBJ1-1	-	TRBV29-1	-	CSVDGRGEVGTEAFF	TGCAGCGTTGATGGTCGCGGGGAGGTGGGCACTGAAGCTTTCTTT
TRBJ1-4	-	TRBV5-1	-	CASSLQGGEKLFF	TGCGCCAGCAGCTTGCAGGGTGGGGAAAAACTGTTTTTT
TRBJ2-7	-	TRBV18	-	CASSPLPGSYEQYF	TGTGCCAGCTCCCCCTTGCCAGGCTCCTACGAGCAGTACTTC
TRBJ2-2	-	TRBV4-1	-	CASSQGVGENTGELFF	TGCGCCAGCAGCCAAGGGGTAGGGGAGAACACCGGGGAGCTGTTTTTT
TRBJ2-5	-	TRBV3-1/TRBV3-2	TRBD2	CASSPRLAGGHPQETQYF	TGTGCCAGCAGCCCCCGACTAGCGGGGGGCCACCCTCAAGAGACCCAGTACTTC
TRBJ2-7	-	TRBV4-1	TRBD1	CASSQPGQVYEQYF	TGCGCCAGCAGCCAACCGGGACAGGTATACGAGCAGTACTTC
TRBJ2-1	-	TRBV7-2	TRBD1	CASSLMGQDYNEQFF	TGTGCCAGCAGCTTAATGGGACAGGACTACAATGAGCAGTTCTTC
TRBJ1-3	-	TRBV7-9	-	CASSSAGTSYRGNTIYF	TGTGCCAGCAGCTCGGCCGGGACTTCTTATCGTGGAAACACCATATATTTT
TRBJ1-5	-	TRBV19	-	CASSIERQPQHF	TGTGCCAGTAGTATTGAGCGCCAGCCCCAGCATTTT
TRBJ2-4	-	TRBV10-1	TRBD1	CASTCSTGRVGKNIQYF	TGCGCCAGCACCTGTTCGACAGGGCGGGTGGGGAAAAACATTCAGTACTTC
TRBJ1-2	-	TRBV7-3	TRBD1	CASSQQGAYGYTF	TGTGCCAGCAGCCAGCAGGGGGCGTATGGCTACACCTTC
TRBJ2-3	-	TRBV7-2	-	CASSLASSGVTDTQYF	TGTGCCAGCAGCTTGGCCTCGTCAGGGGTCACAGATACGCAGTATTTT
TRBJ2-1	-	TRBV4-1	TRBD2	CASREIAGGPRNEQFF	TGCGCCAGCAGGGAGATAGCGGGGGGGCCTCGGAATGAGCAGTTCTTC
TRBJ2-1	-	TRBV11-3	-	CASSHGGVSYNEQFF	TGTGCCAGCAGCCATGGGGGCGTCTCCTACAATGAGCAGTTCTTC
TRBJ1-3	-	TRBV5-1	TRBD1	CASSFNGDSGNTIYF	TGCGCCAGCAGCTTTAACGGGGACAGTGGAAACACCATATATTTT
TRBJ1-2	-	TRBV6-6	TRBD1	CASSRQDRVGGYTF	TGTGCCAGCAGTAGACAGGACAGGGTGGGCGGCTACACCTTC
TRBJ1-5	-	TRBV6-5	-	CASSPGVVDQPQHF	TGTGCCAGCAGTCCAGGGGTAGTTGATCAGCCCCAGCATTTT
TRBJ1-6	-	TRBV12-5	-	CASGSGSSYNSPLHF	TGTGCTAGTGGTTCCGGGAGCTCCTATAATTCACCCCTCCACTTT
TRBJ2-3	-	TRBV9	TRBD2	CASSVTAGGTSTDTQYF	TGTGCCAGCAGCGTAACAGCGGGGGGAACTAGCACAGATACGCAGTATTTT
TRBJ2-6	-	TRBV7-8	TRBD1	CASANYRGPSGANVLTF	TGTGCCAGCGCCAATTACAGGGGGCCTTCTGGGGCCAACGTCCTGACTTTC
TRBJ1-5	-	TRBV15	-	CATSRASNTGSGNQPQHF	TGTGCCACCAGCAGAGCGTCAAACACAGGGTCTGGCAATCAGCCCCAGCATTTT
TRBJ1-2	-	TRBV15	-	CATSRDRSGGWGYTF	TGTGCCACCAGCAGAGATAGGTCGGGGGGCTGGGGCTACACCTTC
TRBJ2-3	-	TRBV18	-	CASSPGTFTDTQYF	TGTGCCAGCTCACCTGGGACTTTCACAGATACGCAGTATTTT
TRBJ1-6	-	TRBV6-2/TRBV6-3	-	CASSTRGTQEFYNSPLHF	TGTGCCAGCAGTACGAGGGGGACACAGGAGTTCTATAATTCACCCCTCCACTTT
TRBJ1-2	-	TRBV14	-	CASSQGVGGGYTF	TGTGCCAGCAGCCAAGGGGTCGGAGGCGGCTACACCTTC
TRBJ2-3	-	TRBV28	TRBD1	CASSSATGGHTDTQYF	TGTGCCAGCAGTTCCGCGACAGGGGGCCACACAGATACGCAGTATTTT
TRBJ1-5	-	TRBV28	TRBD1	CASYRGGGNQPQHF	TGTGCCAGTTACAGGGGGGGAGGCAATCAGCCCCAGCATTTT
TRBJ1-1	-	TRBV29-1	TRBD1	CSGRPGTGWTNTEAFF	TGCAGCGGCCGACCCGGGACAGGGTGGACGAACACTGAAGCTTTCTTT
TRBJ2-4	-	TRBV6-2/TRBV6-3	TRBD2	CASSYGASGGGNIQYF	TGTGCCAGCAGTTACGGGGCTAGCGGGGGAGGGAACATTCAGTACTTC
TRBJ1-1	-	TRBV3-1/TRBV3-2	-	CASSLDQGSVEAFF	TGTGCCAGCAGCCTCGACCAGGGGTCGGTTGAAGCTTTCTTT
TRBJ1-3	-	TRBV5-1	-	CASSLDSTSGNTIYF	TGCGCCAGCAGCTTGGACAGTACCTCTGGAAACACCATATATTTT
TRBJ2-3	-	TRBV15	TRBD2	CATSRGLAGGAFTDTQYF	TGTGCCACCAGCAGAGGACTAGCGGGGGGGGCTTTCACAGATACGCAGTATTTT
TRBJ2-7	-	TRBV5-1	-	CASSLANRDYEQYF	TGCGCCAGCAGCTTGGCAAACAGGGACTACGAGCAGTACTTC
TRBJ2-1	once	TRBV3-1/TRBV3-2	TRBD2	CASSQNSGGANEQFF	TGTGCCAGCAGCCAAAATAGCGGGGGGGCCAATGAGCAGTTCTTC
TRBJ1-1	-	TRBV7-9	-	CASSLGANTEAFF	TGTGCCAGCAGCTTAGGGGCGAACACTGAAGCTTTCTTT
TRBJ2-5	-	TRBV30	TRBD2	CACTAGGPWETQYF	TGTGCCTGTACAGCGGGGGGGCCGTGGGAGACCCAGTACTTC
TRBJ2-5	-	TRBV5-6	-	CASSLSGVETQYF	TGTGCCAGCAGCTTGTCGGGGGTGGAGACCCAGTACTTC
TRBJ2-2	few	TRBV4-3	-	CASSQDWGGPVGGELFF	TGCGCCAGCAGCCAAGATTGGGGGGGGCCCGTGGGCGGGGAGCTGTTTTTT
TRBJ2-7	few	TRBV28	-	CASSRRVYEQYF	TGTGCCAGCAGCCGCAGGGTTTACGAGCAGTACTTC
TRBJ2-3	-	TRBV18	TRBD2	CASSRSLAGEGDTQYF	TGTGCCAGCTCACGTTCACTAGCGGGGGAAGGAGATACGCAGTATTTT